The present entry profiles one T cell receptor beta chain with its context. Its antigen has not been determined. Within one base of it there is no much larger clone, and no base qualities were kept. Library prep was done by the immunoSEQ multiplex PCR assay. The multiplex PCR relied on a mix of 60 forward primers for TCR Vbeta segments and 13 reverse primers for TCR Jbeta segments. The CDR3 region of rearranged TCR beta genes was amplified from genomic DNA by a multiplex PCR assay. The amplified TCR beta libraries were sequenced on the Illumina HiSeq System as 87-base-pair reads. The authors' pipeline ran thus. A later analysis tallied tens of millions of unique TCR beta chains across the 550 to 850 repertoires, and about 12 million of those chains were shared by two or more donors. To remove PCR and sequencing errors, raw reads were error-corrected and collapsed into unique sequences using a nearest-neighbor algorithm that merged closely related sequences. V, D and J gene segments were assigned by aligning CDR3 sequences to IMGT reference sequences. For a sequence to be retained, a match of at least six nucleotides was required to both a V gene segment and a J gene segment. Rearrangements were called productive when the CDR3 lacked stop codons and stayed in frame with V and J; all others were non-productive. CDR3 was defined by IMGT convention, running from the second conserved V-encoded cysteine to the conserved J-encoded phenylalanine. Sequences without an unambiguous match to a single V gene segment were excluded from the earlier analysis of 450 to 750 of the donors. In an earlier analysis of around 600 of the donors, V segments were called functional above 56.7% productive rearrangements and were called segregating when the between-donor standard deviation exceeded 5%. A statistical classification framework was built to diagnose cytomegalovirus status from the catalog of TCR beta chain sequences. A later analysis assigned V and J genes by comparing TCR nucleotide sequences with IMGT/GENE-DB human TR gene sequences. In a later analysis, CDR3 sequences and most-parsimonious VDJ recombination scenarios were assigned using the TCRdist pipeline. In a later analysis, each TCR beta chain was defined by its CDR3 amino acid sequence together with its V-gene family, and reads lacking a unique V-gene family were excluded. In a later analysis, 450 to 600 highly shared, low-generation-probability nucleotide sequences were removed to address suspected cross-contamination and a sequencing artifact. In a later analysis, a clonal expansion index for each public chain was calculated from normalized within-repertoire ranks of inferred template counts. In a later analysis, generation probabilities were computed using a VDJ recombination model fitted to out-of-frame rearrangements, and the results were checked against IGoR. A later analysis scored TCR-TCR, TCR-HLA and TCR-CMV co-occurrence with hypergeometric tests, applying a repertoire-size bias correction to TCR pairs. To estimate false discovery rates, a later analysis permuted the HLA or CMV assignments 20 times. In a later analysis, co-occurring TCRs were grouped using DBSCAN, and TCRdist sequence similarity was added for clustering within HLA-allele-positive subsets. Co-occurrence clustering excluded repertoires with fewer than 30,000 or more than 120,000 public chains, plus five with anomalous nucleotide sharing. TCRdb stores this immuneACCESS table with in-frame sequences only. Part of the clones is absent; in the studies checked, under half of the shortfall reflects unresolved V genes, and no reason is known for the rest. V and J calls and clone size are those listed in that table; D and trimming were worked out from the DNA. This sample gives some 160,000 clones in total; about 85% of them show up just once. About 2.6% of the sample goes to the ten largest clones.

The CDR3 has 13 amino acids, counting the end cysteine and phenylalanine. Here the CDR3 DNA is all that survives: 39 bases in frame from base 1. CDR1 and CDR2, looked up from the germline V gene, are SGDLS and YYNGEE. The germline V end is reduced by 7 bases and the J end by 7 bases; junction bases left unmatched: 11. The sample is drawn from a study of cytomegalovirus exposure and HLA in healthy donors (dated by TCRdb to 2016 to 2017). With regard to the full study: An earlier analysis of about 530 of the donors reported 276 Gb of sequence data and 95 million to 120 million unique TCR beta sequences obtained from around 180 million T cells. Approximately 310 gigabases of sequencing data and 78 million or so unique TCR sequences were included in an early release covering about 700 HLA-typed donors. Of the 398 genotyped donors, roughly 85% fell in the genetic ancestry cluster associated with self-reported Caucasian donors. The study aimed to test whether signatures of past pathogen exposure could be identified by cataloging public T cell receptors. The study profiled the T cell repertoires of approximately 700 subjects by immunosequencing and related them to cytomegalovirus serostatus. Besides the first cohort of 666 subjects, a separate validation cohort made up of 95 to 150 different subjects was used. To predict cytomegalovirus infection status, the study brought together high-throughput TCR immunosequencing, statistical association of individual TCRs with disease status, and machine learning. In a later analysis, previously published TCR beta repertoires from about 670 donors were re-analyzed and high-resolution HLA genotyping was added so that TCR occurrence patterns could be studied. The later analysis used no new phenotypic data to find candidate immune exposures, relying instead on TCR beta sequences and their occurrence across donors. To decide whether each TCR beta V gene segment behaved as functional or pseudogenic, an earlier analysis of some 580 of the donors relied on high-throughput TCR beta sequencing. Donor age, sex, ethnicity and CMV serostatus were compiled together with the repertoire data. In a later genetic analysis, genome-wide SNP genotypes for about 60% of the 666 donors were used, and that subset was treated as a discovery cohort. Every discovery cohort repertoire had been produced on one sequencing platform. Class I and class II HLA loci were covered by the typing at four-digit resolution. Typing coverage varied by locus: 629-630 donors for A, B, C, DRB1 and DQB1; approximately 560 for DQA1; over 600 for DPA1; approximately 490 for DPB1. Four or five DR-DQ haplotypes were treated as single units for association and clustering because of strong linkage in the cohort. Across 398 genotyped donors of the cohort, an average of approximately 240,000 unique TCR beta nucleotide sequences per donor were sequenced, and around 20% of those sequences were non-productive.

In total, roughly 710 healthy bone marrow donors made up the cohort. At the time of sampling, all cohort members were nominally healthy, though unrecorded immune exposures were likely present. The donor was CMV seronegative and belonged to the group of around 350 seronegative cohort members. A peripheral blood sample was provided by each donor, and peripheral blood mononuclear cells were used for TCR beta sequencing. Genomic DNA extraction from the blood cell samples was performed with the Qiagen DNeasy Blood Extraction Kit. What the research found in general, with its limitations: The authors suggested that the approach could potentially be extended to other disease states and immunological phenotypes. Only TCR beta chains were sequenced in this cohort, and the absence of alpha or paired-chain data limited detectable features. A group of highly shared sequence variants was considered likely to be a technical artifact of the sequencing pipeline. According to a later analysis, TCR association rates differed among HLA loci, with DRB1 alleles showing the most associated TCRs and HLA-C alleles showing the fewest. In a later analysis, HLA-associated TCR beta chains showed more clonal expansion and lower generation probabilities than non-associated chains that were equally common. Most TCR sequences were observed very rarely across donors, whereas some public TCRs were present in many individuals. Because counts were too low, about 18 rarely observed V segments, including chromosome 9 orphons, were excluded from the earlier analysis of several hundred of the donors. Because HLA typing was unavailable for some donors at each locus, only the typed subset was used in association tests. Roughly uniform sequencing depth across donors was assumed in presence/absence analyses, although this assumption may not hold. An association between a missense DCLRE1C variant and V-gene and J-gene trimming of TCR beta chains was found in a later genetic analysis and replicated in an independent cohort. A later genetic analysis reported fewer N-insertions in productive TCRs among donors in an Asian-associated ancestry cluster than the roughly 620-donor mean. The 87-base-pair reads could not distinguish some IMGT-functional V segments, including TRBV6-2 and TRBV6-3, so those segments were excluded. Three of the identified cytomegalovirus-associated TCR beta chains were confirmed in vitro to be specific for cytomegalovirus antigens. In an earlier analysis of about 600 of the donors, most TCR beta V segments appeared in productive rearrangements about 90% or about 30% of the time, broadly matching IMGT annotations. Linkage disequilibrium might explain the correlated functional status among segregating V segments, but an unknown experimental factor could not be excluded. In both the original and validation cohorts, the classifier was reported to diagnose cytomegalovirus status with high specificity and sensitivity. Strong co-occurrence of HLA alleles, especially DR and DQ, made assigning TCR associations to individual alleles difficult. According to a later analysis, most CMV-associated TCR beta chains appeared to be HLA-restricted, and the HLA associations seemed to be driven largely by CMV exposure. The study listed 164 TCR beta chains as associated with cytomegalovirus. Immune exposure information for the cohort was limited to CMV serostatus. A further reported finding was that TCR beta sequences accurately predicted the HLA-A and HLA-B alleles for most subjects in the first cohort. At a false discovery rate of 0.05, a later analysis linked some 18,000 TCR beta sequences to specific HLA alleles. A later analysis reported that several top co-occurrence clusters appeared linked to parvovirus B19, influenza, CMV and Epstein-Barr virus.

This TCR was recovered from a boy under 10 years old in good health and CMV-seronegative. Sequencing used PBMCs. The sequence links TRBV9 to TRBJ2-7, with TRBD1 matching 7 junction bases. The CDR3 protein is CASGPTGSKEQYF. The DNA is as follows: TGTGCCAGCGGACCGACAGGGTCCAAAGAGCAGTACTTC.